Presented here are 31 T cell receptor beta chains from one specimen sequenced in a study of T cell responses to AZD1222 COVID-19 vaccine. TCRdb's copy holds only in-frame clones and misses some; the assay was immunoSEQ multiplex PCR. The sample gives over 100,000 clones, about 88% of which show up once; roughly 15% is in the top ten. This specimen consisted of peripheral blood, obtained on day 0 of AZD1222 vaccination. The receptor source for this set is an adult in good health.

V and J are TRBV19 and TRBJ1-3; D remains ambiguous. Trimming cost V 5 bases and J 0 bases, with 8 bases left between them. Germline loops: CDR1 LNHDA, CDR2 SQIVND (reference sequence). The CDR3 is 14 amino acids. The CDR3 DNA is TGTGCCAGTAGTTCCTCAGGCTCTGGAAACACCATATATTTT. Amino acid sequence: CASSSSGSGNTIYF. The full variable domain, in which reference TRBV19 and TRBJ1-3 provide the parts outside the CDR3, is DGGITQSPKYLFRKEGQNVTLSCEQNLNHDAMYWYRQDPGQGLRLIYYSQIVNDFQKGDIAEGYSVSREKKESFPLTVTSAQKNPTAFYLCASSSSGSGNTIYFGEGSWLTVV.

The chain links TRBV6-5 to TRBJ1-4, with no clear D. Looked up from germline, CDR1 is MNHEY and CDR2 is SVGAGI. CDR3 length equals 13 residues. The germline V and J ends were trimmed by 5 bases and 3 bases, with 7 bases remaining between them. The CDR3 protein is CASSRLSNEKLFF. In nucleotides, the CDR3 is TGTGCCAGCAGTCGGCTGTCTAATGAAAAACTGTTTTTT.

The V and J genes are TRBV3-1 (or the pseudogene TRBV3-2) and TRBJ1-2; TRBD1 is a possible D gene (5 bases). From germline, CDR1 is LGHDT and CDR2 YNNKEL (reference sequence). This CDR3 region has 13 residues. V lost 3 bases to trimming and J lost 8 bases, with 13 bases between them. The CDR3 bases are TGTGCCAGCAGCCATTTCCCGAGGGACGGCTACACCTTC. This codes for CASSHFPRDGYTF.

The CDR3 sequence: CATSVSGETQYF. The DNA for the CDR3 is TGTGCCACTAGTGTGTCGGGAGAGACCCAGTACTTC. The chain carries TRBV28 and TRBJ2-5; no clear D gene. From germline, CDR1 is MDHEN and CDR2 SYDVKM. V lost 10 bases and J 4 bases, leaving 13 bases between the germline ends. The CDR3 length is 12 residues.

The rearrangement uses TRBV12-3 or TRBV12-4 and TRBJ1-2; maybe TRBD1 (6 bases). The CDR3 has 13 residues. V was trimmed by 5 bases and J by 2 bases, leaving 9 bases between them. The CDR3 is CASSPQGNYGYTF. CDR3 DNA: TGTGCCAGCAGTCCCCAGGGGAACTATGGCTACACCTTC.

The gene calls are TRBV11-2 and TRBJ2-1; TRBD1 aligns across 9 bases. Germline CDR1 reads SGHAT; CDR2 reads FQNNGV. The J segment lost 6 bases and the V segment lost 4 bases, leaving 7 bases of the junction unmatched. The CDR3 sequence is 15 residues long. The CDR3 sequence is CASSSGQGRGNEQFF. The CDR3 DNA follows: TGTGCCAGCAGCTCGGGACAGGGTAGGGGCAATGAGCAGTTCTTC.

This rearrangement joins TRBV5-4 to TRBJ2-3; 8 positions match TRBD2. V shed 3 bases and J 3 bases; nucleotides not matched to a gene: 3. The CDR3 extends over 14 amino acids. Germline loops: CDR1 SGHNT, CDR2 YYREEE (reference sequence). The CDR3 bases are TGTGCCAGCAGCTCACGGGGGGGAACAGATACGCAGTATTTT. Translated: CASSSRGGTDTQYF.

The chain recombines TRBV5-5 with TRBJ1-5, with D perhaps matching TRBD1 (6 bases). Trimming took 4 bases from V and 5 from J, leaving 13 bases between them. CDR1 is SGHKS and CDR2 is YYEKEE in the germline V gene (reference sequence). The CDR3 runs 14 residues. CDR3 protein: CASSQDSPHQPQHF. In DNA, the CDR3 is TGTGCCAGCAGCCAGGACAGCCCCCATCAGCCCCAGCATTTT.

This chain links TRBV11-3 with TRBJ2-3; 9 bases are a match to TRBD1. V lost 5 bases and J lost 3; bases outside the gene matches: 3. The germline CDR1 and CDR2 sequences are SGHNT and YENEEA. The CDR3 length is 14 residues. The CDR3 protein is CASSPDRGTDTQYF. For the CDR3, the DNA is TGTGCCAGCAGCCCCGACAGGGGGACAGATACGCAGTATTTT.

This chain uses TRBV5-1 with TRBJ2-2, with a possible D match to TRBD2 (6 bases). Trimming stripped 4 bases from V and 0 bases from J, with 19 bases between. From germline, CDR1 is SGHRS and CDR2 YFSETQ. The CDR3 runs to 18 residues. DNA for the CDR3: TGCGCCAGCAGCCCATTGGGCCCGGGGGTAACGAACACCGGGGAGCTGTTTTTT. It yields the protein CASSPLGPGVTNTGELFF.

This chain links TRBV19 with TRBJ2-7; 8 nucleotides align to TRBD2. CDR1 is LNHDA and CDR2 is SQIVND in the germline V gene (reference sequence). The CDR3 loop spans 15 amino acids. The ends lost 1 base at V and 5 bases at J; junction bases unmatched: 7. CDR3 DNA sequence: TGTGCCAGTAGTATAGCCAGCGGGAGTTCCCACGAGCAGTACGTC. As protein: CASSIASGSSHEQYV.

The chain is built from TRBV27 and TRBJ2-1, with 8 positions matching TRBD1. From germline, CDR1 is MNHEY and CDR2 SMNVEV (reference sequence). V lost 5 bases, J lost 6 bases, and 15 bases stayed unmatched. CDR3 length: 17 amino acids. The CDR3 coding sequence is TGTGCCAGCAGTCAAACCCCCTGGACAGGGAAAGGCAATGAGCAGTTCTTC. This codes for CASSQTPWTGKGNEQFF.

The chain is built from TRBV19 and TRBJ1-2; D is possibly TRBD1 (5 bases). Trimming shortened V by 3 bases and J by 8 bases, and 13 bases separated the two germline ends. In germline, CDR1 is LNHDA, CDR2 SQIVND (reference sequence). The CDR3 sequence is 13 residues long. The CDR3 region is CASSMGQGGGYTF. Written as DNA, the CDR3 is TGTGCCAGTAGTATGGGGCAGGGCGGGGGCTACACCTTC.

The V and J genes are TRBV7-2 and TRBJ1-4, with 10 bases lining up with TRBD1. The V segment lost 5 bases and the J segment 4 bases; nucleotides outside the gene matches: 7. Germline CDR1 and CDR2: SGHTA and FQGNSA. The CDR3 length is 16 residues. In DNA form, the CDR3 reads TGTGCCAGCAGCCCCCCCGGGACAGGGGATAATGAAAAACTGTTTTTT. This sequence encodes CASSPPGTGDNEKLFF.

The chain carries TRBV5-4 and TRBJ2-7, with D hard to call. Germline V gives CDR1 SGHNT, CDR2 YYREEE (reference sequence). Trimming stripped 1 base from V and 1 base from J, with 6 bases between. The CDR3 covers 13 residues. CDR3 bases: TGTGCCAGCAGCTTGCTGGGATCCTACGAGCAGTACTTC. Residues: CASSLLGSYEQYF.

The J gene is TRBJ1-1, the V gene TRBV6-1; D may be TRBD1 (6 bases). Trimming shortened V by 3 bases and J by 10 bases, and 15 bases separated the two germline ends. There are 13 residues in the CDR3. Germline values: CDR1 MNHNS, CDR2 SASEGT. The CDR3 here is CASSELGRGAAFF. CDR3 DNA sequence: TGTGCCAGCAGTGAGTTGGGCAGGGGAGCAGCTTTCTTT.

In DNA form, the CDR3 reads TGTGCCAGCAGCCACGACGGAAACTATGGCTACACCTTC. The encoded protein is CASSHDGNYGYTF. V and J are TRBV3-1 (or the pseudogene TRBV3-2) and TRBJ1-2; D is undetermined. Germline lookup yields CDR1 LGHDT and CDR2 YNNKEL (reference sequence). V lost 3 bases and J 2 bases, leaving 7 bases between the germline ends. This CDR3 comprises 13 residues.

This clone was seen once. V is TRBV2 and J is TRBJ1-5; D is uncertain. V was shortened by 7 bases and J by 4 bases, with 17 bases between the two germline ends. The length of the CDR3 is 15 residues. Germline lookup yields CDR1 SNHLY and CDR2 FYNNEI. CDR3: CASKKGYLENQPQHF. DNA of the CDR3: TGTGCCAGCAAAAAGGGCTACTTGGAGAATCAGCCCCAGCATTTT.

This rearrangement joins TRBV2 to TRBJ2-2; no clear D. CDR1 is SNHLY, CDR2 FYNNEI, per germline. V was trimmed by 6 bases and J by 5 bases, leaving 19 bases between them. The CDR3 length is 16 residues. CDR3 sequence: CASSYDLPRITGELFF. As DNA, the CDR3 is TGTGCCAGCAGCTATGACCTTCCCAGGATTACCGGGGAGCTGTTTTTT.

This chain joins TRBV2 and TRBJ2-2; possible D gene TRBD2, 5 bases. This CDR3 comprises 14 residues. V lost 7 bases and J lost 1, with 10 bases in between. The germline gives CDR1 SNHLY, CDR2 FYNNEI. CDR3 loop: CASIRGGNTGELFF. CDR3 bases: TGTGCCAGCATTCGCGGAGGGAACACCGGGGAGCTGTTTTTT.

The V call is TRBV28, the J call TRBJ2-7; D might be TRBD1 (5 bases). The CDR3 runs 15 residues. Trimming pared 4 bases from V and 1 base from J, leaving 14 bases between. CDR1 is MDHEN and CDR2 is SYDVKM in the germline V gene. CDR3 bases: TGTGCCAGCAGTTCACAGGTGATCATTTCCTACGAGCAGTACTTC. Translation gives CASSSQVIISYEQYF.

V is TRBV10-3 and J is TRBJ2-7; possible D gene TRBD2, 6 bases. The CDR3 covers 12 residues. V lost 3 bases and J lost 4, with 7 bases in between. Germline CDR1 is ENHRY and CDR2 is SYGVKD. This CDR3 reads CAISDGGYEQYF. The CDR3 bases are TGTGCCATCAGTGACGGAGGGTACGAGCAGTACTTC.

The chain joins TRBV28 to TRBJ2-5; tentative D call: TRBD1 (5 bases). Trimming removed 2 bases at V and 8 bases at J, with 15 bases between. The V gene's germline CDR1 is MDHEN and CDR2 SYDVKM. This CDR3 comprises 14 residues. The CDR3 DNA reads TGTGCCAGCAGTTTACGACAGAGCGAAGGCACCCAGTACTTC. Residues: CASSLRQSEGTQYF.

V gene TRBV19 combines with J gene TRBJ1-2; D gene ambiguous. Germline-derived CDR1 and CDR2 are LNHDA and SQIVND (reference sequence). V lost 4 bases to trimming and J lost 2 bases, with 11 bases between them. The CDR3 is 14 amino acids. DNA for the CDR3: TGTGCCAGTAGTAGGTACCGAAGAAACTATGGCTACACCTTC. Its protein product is CASSRYRRNYGYTF.

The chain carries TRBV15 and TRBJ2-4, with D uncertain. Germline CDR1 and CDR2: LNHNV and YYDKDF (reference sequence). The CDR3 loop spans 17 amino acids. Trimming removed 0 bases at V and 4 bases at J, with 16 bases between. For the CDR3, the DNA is TGTGCCACCAGCAGAGATACTGGTGGCCTTGGGAAAAACATTCAGTACTTC. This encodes CATSRDTGGLGKNIQYF.

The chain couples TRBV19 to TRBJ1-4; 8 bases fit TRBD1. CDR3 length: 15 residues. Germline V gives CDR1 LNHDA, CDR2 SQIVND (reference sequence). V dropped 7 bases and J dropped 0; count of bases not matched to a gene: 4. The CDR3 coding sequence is TGTGCCAGTACAACAGGGGGAGCAACTAATGAAAAACTGTTTTTT. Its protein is CASTTGGATNEKLFF.

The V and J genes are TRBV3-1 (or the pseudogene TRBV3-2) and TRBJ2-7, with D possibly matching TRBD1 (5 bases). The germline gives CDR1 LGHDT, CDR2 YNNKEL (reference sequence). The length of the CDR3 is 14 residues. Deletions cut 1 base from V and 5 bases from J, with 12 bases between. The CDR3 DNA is TGTGCCAGCAGCCAAGTTGGGCAGGGTGACGAGCAGTACTTC. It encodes CASSQVGQGDEQYF.

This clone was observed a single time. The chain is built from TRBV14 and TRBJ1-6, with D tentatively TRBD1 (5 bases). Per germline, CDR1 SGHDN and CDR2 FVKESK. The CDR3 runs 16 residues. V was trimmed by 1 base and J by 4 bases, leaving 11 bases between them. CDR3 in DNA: TGTGCCAGCAGCCAAGGGCGACGACAGTATAATTCACCCCTCCACTTT. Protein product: CASSQGRRQYNSPLHF.

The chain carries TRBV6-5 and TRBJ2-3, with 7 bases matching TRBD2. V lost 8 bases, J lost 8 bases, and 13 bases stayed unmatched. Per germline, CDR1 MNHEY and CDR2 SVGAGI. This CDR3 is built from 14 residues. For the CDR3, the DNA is TGTGCCAGCCACACGGGACTACTCGTATCTACGCAGTATTTT. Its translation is CASHTGLLVSTQYF.

CDR3 in amino acids: CASRRGFNSPLHF. The CDR3 DNA reads as TGTGCCAGCAGGCGGGGGTTTAATTCACCCCTCCACTTT. The V and J genes are TRBV27 and TRBJ1-6; TRBD1 might be the D (5 bases). The CDR3 consists of 13 residues. Per germline, CDR1 MNHEY and CDR2 SMNVEV (reference sequence). Trimming stripped 6 bases from V and 6 bases from J, with 9 bases between.

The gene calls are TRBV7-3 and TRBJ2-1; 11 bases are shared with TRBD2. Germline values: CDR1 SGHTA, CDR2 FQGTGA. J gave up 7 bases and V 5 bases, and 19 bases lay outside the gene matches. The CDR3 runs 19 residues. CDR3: CASSATEGSSGRHRNEQFF. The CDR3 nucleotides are TGTGCCAGCAGCGCAACAGAGGGATCTAGCGGGAGGCATAGGAATGAGCAGTTCTTC. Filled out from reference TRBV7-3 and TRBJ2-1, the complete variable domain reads GAGVSQTPSNKVTEKGKYVELRCDPISGHTALYWYRQSLGQGPEFLIYFQGTGAADDSGLPNDRFFAVRPEGSVSTLKIQRTERGDSAVYLCASSATEGSSGRHRNEQFFGPGTRLTVL.